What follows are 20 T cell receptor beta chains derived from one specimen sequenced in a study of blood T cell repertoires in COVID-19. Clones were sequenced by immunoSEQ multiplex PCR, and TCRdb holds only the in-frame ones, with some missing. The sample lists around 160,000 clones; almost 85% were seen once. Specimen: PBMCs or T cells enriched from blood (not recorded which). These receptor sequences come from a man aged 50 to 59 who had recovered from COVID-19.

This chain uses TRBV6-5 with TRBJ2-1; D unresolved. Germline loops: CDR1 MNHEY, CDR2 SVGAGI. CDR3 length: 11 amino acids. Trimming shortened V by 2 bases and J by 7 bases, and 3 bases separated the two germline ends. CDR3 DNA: TGTGCCAGCAGTTACCCAAATGAGCAGTTCTTC. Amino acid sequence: CASSYPNEQFF.

CDR3 loop: CASSHHPSREDLSLFF. CDR3 nucleotides: TGTGCCAGCAGCCATCACCCTAGCAGAGAGGACCTCTCACTGTTTTTT. This rearrangement joins TRBV28 to TRBJ1-4; D uncertain. The germline V gene encodes CDR1 MDHEN and CDR2 SYDVKM. The CDR3 has 16 residues. Deletions cut 6 bases from V and 13 bases from J, with 27 bases between.

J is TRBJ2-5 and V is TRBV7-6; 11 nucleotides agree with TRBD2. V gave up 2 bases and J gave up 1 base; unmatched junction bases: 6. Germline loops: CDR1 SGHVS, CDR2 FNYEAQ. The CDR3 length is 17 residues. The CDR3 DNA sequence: TGTGCCAGCAGCTTATTTAGCGGGAGGGCCATCCAAGAGACCCAGTACTTC. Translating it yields CASSLFSGRAIQETQYF.

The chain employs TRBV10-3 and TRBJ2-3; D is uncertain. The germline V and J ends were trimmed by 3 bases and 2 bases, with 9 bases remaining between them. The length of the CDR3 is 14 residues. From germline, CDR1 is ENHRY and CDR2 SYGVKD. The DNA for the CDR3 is TGTGCCATCAGTGAACTGAGCCCCACAGATACGCAGTATTTT. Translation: CAISELSPTDTQYF.

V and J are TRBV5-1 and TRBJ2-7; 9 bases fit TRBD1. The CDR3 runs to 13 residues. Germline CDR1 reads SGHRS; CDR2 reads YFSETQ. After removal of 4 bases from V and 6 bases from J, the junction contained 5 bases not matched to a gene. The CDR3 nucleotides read TGCGCCAGCAGCACGGGACAGGGCCGCGAGCAGTACTTC. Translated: CASSTGQGREQYF.

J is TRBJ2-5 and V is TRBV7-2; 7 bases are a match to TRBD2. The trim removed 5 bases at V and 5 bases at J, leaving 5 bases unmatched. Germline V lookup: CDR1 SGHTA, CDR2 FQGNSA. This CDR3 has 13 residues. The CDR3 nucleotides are TGTGCCAGCAGCGTCGGGACTACGGAGACCCAGTACTTC. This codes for CASSVGTTETQYF.

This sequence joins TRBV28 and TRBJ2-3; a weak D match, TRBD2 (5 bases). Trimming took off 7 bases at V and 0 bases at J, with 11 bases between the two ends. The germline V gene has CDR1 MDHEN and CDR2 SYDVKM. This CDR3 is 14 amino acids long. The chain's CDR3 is CASTQQRSTDTQYF. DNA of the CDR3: TGTGCCAGCACCCAACAGCGGAGCACAGATACGCAGTATTTT.

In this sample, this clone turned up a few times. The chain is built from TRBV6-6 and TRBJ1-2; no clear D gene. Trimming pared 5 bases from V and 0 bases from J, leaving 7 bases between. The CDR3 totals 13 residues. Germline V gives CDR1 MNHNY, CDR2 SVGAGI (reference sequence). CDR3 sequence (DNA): TGTGCCAGCAGTCCAGCGCCTAACTATGGCTACACCTTC. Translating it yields CASSPAPNYGYTF.

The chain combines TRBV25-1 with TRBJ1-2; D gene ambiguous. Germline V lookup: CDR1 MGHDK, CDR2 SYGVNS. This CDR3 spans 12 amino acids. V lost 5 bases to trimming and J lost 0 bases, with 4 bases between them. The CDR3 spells CASSRANYGYTF. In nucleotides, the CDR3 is TGTGCCAGCAGTAGAGCTAACTATGGCTACACCTTC.

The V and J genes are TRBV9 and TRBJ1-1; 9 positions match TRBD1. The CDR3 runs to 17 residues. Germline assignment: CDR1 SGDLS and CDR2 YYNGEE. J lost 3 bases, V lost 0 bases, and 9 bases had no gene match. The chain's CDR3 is CASSVADRGEGYTEAFF. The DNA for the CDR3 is TGTGCCAGCAGCGTAGCTGACAGGGGGGAGGGTTACACTGAAGCTTTCTTT.

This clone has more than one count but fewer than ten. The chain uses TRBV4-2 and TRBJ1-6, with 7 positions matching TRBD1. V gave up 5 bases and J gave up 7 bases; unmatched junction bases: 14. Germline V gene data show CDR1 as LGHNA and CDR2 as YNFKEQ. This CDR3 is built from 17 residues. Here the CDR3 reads CASSLSNRGQLNSPLHF. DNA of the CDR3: TGTGCCAGCAGCTTAAGCAATCGGGGACAGCTAAATTCACCCCTCCACTTT.

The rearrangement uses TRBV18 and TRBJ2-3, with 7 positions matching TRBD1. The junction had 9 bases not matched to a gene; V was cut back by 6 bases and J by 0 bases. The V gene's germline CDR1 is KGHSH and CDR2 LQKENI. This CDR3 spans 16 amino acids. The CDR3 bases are TGTGCCAGCTCGCCCGGGACAGAACTTAGCACAGATACGCAGTATTTT. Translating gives CASSPGTELSTDTQYF.

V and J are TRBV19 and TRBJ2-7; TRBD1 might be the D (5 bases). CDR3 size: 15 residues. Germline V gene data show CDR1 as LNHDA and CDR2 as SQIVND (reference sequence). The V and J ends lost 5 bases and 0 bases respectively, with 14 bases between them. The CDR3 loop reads CASSYGAASSYEQYF. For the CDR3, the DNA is TGTGCCAGTAGTTATGGGGCAGCTTCCTCCTACGAGCAGTACTTC.

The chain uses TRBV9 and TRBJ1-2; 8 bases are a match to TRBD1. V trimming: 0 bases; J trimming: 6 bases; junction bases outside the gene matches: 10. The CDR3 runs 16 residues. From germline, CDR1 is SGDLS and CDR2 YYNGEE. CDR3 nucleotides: TGTGCCAGCAGCGTAGGTAGGCAGGGGGCCCCAAATGGCTACACCTTC. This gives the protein CASSVGRQGAPNGYTF.

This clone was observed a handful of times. The CDR3 sequence: CASRISGIFSGELFF. CDR3 in DNA: TGTGCCAGCAGGATTAGCGGGATATTCTCCGGGGAGCTGTTTTTT. The V call is TRBV2, the J call TRBJ2-2; TRBD2 aligns across 8 bases. The CDR3 has 15 amino acids. Germline V gene data show CDR1 as SNHLY and CDR2 as FYNNEI. The ends lost 6 bases at V and 6 bases at J; junction bases unmatched: 9. The full variable domain, completed using reference TRBV2 and TRBJ2-2, is EPEVTQTPSHQVTQMGQEVILRCVPISNHLYFYWYRQILGQKVEFLVSFYNNEISEKSEIFDDQFSVERPDGSNFTLKIRSTKLEDSAMYFCASRISGIFSGELFFGEGSRLTVL.

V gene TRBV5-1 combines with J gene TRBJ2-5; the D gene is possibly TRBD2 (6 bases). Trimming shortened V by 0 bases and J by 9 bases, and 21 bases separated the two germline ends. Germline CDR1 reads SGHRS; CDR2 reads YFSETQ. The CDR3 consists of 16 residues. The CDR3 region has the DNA TGCGCCAGCAGCTTGGCCGAGGGACTCCCTGGGAGAGCCCAGTACTTC. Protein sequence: CASSLAEGLPGRAQYF.

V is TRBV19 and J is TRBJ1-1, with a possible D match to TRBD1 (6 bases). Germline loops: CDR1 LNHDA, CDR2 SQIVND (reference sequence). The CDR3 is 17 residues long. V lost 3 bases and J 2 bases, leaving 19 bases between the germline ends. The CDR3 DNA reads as TGTGCCAGTAGTATTACGCCTCCGGGACACTTTAACACTGAAGCTTTCTTT. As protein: CASSITPPGHFNTEAFF.

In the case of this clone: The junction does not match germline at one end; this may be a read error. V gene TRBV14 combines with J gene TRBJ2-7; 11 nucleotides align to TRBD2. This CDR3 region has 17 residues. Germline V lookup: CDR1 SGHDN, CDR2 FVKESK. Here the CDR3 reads CASSQVGELAGVYEQYF. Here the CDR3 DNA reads TGTGCCAGCAGCCAAGTGGGGGAACTAGCGGGAGTCTACGAGCAGTACTTT.

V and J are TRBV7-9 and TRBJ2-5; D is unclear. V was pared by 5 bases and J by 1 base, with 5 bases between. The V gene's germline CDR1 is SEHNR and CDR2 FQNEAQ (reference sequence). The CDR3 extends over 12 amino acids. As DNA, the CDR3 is TGTGCCAGCAGCGGCAGCCAAGAGACCCAGTACTTC. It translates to CASSGSQETQYF.

CDR3 in amino acids: CATSRAGRGYTF. The CDR3 DNA is TGTGCCACCAGCAGGGCAGGCCGCGGCTACACCTTC. V and J are TRBV15 and TRBJ1-2; D gene ambiguous. Germline lookup yields CDR1 LNHNV and CDR2 YYDKDF (reference sequence). The CDR3 has 12 amino acids. The V end was cut by 3 bases, the J end by 8 bases, with 10 bases between.